The entry below describes one T cell receptor beta chain. This specimen belongs to a study of control samples from healthy donors and cancer patients. Only in-frame clones appear in the TCRdb table, and some are missing; sequencing was by immunoSEQ multiplex PCR. The table has about 65,000 clones, approximately 90% seen once. This CDR3 has 13 residues. The germline gives CDR1 SQVTM, CDR2 ANQGSEA. Trimming cost V 6 bases and J 1 base, with 12 bases left between them. The sequenced sample consisted of PBMCs. This chain links TRBV29-1 with TRBJ1-1; tentatively, D is TRBD1 (5 bases). The sequence was obtained from a woman aged 45-65 years with colorectal cancer. CDR3 sequence: CSVTRGSNTEAFF. The CDR3 region has the DNA TGCAGCGTGACGAGGGGTTCGAACACTGAAGCTTTCTTT. The full variable domain, rest sourced from reference TRBV29-1 and TRBJ1-1, is SAVISQKPSRDICQRGTSLTIQCQVDSQVTMMFWYRQQPGQSLTLIATANQGSEATYESGFVIDKFPISRPNLTFSTLTVSNMSPEDSSIYLCSVTRGSNTEAFFGQGTRLTVV.